The 7 T cell receptor beta chains below all came from one sample that was sequenced in a study of blood T cell repertoires in COVID-19. Clones were sequenced by immunoSEQ multiplex PCR, and TCRdb holds only the in-frame ones, with some missing. The table lists around 60,000 clones, nearly 95% of them singletons, with about 4.6% in the top ten. Source material: peripheral blood. Source of these receptors: a man between 50 and 59 years old with active COVID-19.

The chain carries TRBV27 and TRBJ2-5; perhaps TRBD1 as D (5 bases). The CDR3 sequence is 14 residues long. The V and J ends lost 0 bases and 7 bases respectively, with 12 bases between them. CDR1 is MNHEY and CDR2 is SMNVEV in the germline V gene (reference sequence). This chain's CDR3 is CASSLSTGPGTQYF. The CDR3 DNA is TGTGCCAGCAGTTTATCCACAGGCCCGGGGACCCAGTACTTC.

The chain recombines TRBV2 with TRBJ1-2; TRBD1 matches 7 bases. J lost 3 bases, V lost 3 bases, and 13 bases had no gene match. The CDR3 extends over 17 amino acids. Germline CDR1 reads SNHLY; CDR2 reads FYNNEI. DNA for the CDR3: TGTGCCAGCAGTGATCGGCAAGACAGGGCCTTGGACTATGGCTACACCTTC. Residues: CASSDRQDRALDYGYTF. Supplemented by reference TRBV2 and TRBJ1-2, the full variable domain reads EPEVTQTPSHQVTQMGQEVILRCVPISNHLYFYWYRQILGQKVEFLVSFYNNEISEKSEIFDDQFSVERPDGSNFTLKIRSTKLEDSAMYFCASSDRQDRALDYGYTFGSGTRLTVV.

This chain uses TRBV14 with TRBJ2-3; TRBD2 matches at 13 bases. The V gene end was trimmed by 4 bases and the J gene end by 11 bases; junction bases not matched to a gene: 6. The CDR3 sequence is 14 residues long. CDR1 is SGHDN and CDR2 is FVKESK in the germline V gene. The chain's CDR3 is CASSPLAGGVQQYF. In nucleotides, the CDR3 is TGTGCCAGCAGCCCACTAGCGGGAGGGGTCCAGCAGTATTTT.

This clone was seen only once. The J gene is TRBJ2-1, the V gene TRBV10-3; the match to TRBD2 covers 14 bases. The CDR3 is 17 amino acids. From germline, CDR1 is ENHRY and CDR2 SYGVKD. V shed 3 bases and J 8 bases; nucleotides not matched to a gene: 9. The CDR3 is CAISETPGLAGVDEQFF. CDR3 DNA: TGTGCCATCAGTGAAACCCCGGGACTAGCGGGAGTCGATGAGCAGTTCTTC.

This chain uses TRBV3-1 (or the pseudogene TRBV3-2) with TRBJ2-5; D gene uncertain. With 1 base removed from V and 5 bases from J, the gap between germline ends came to 11 bases. The CDR3 totals 14 residues. Germline values: CDR1 LGHDT, CDR2 YNNKEL (reference sequence). CDR3 sequence reads: CASSQGGRMETQYF. For the CDR3, the DNA is TGTGCCAGCAGCCAAGGCGGTCGAATGGAGACCCAGTACTTC.

J is TRBJ2-1 and V is TRBV6-2 or TRBV6-3, with a tentative D call TRBD2 (5 bases). Trimming shortened V by 5 bases and J by 8 bases, and 16 bases separated the two germline ends. CDR3 length: 14 residues. CDR1 and CDR2 (germline): MNHEY, SVGEGT. The DNA of the CDR3 is TGTGCCAGCAGTCTGTGGCGGGCCGGGGATGAGCAGTTCTTC. Translation gives CASSLWRAGDEQFF.

CDR3 protein: CASSLLPGGTGDTQYF. The CDR3, as DNA: TGTGCCAGCAGCCTCCTCCCGGGAGGGACCGGGGATACGCAGTATTTT. The chain joins TRBV9 to TRBJ2-3; 8 bases agree with TRBD2. Germline V gene data show CDR1 as SGDLS and CDR2 as YYNGEE. J lost 6 bases, V lost 4 bases, and 13 bases had no gene match. This CDR3 contains 16 residues. Full variable domain (remainder filled in from reference TRBV9 and TRBJ2-3): DSGVTQTPKHLITATGQRVTLRCSPRSGDLSVYWYQQSLDQGLQFLIQYYNGEERAKGNILERFSAQQFPDLHSELNLSSLELGDSALYFCASSLLPGGTGDTQYFGPGTRLTVL.